These 20 T cell receptor beta chains originate from one sample sequenced in a study of identical twins. TCRdb recomputed calls from the 5' RACE reads with MiXCR, one row per CDR3 protein. Of 400,000 to 550,000 distinct CDR3 sequences listed, approximately 22% are singletons. The sample was also linked to a second study, of T cells expressing NK-cell markers.

The sequenced sample consisted of CD4+ T cells sorted from blood. The receptors derive from a woman aged 18-30 years in good health.

There are a few counts of this clonotype. The V and J genes are TRBV6-1 and TRBJ1-1; D is perhaps TRBD1 (6 bases). Trimming removed 5 bases at V and 0 bases at J, with 10 bases between. The CDR3 has 14 amino acids. CDR1 and CDR2 from the germline V gene are MNHNS and SASEGT. CDR3 sequence (DNA): TGTGCCAGCAGTAGGGGGAGGTTGAACACTGAAGCTTTCTTT. As protein: CASSRGRLNTEAFF.

The V gene is TRBV10-3, the J gene TRBJ2-5; TRBD2 agrees at 10 bases. From germline, CDR1 is ENHRY and CDR2 SYGVKD. J was trimmed by 2 bases and V by 4 bases; bases with no gene match: 1. The CDR3 sequence is 14 residues long. The CDR3 loop reads CAISGTSGQETQYF. CDR3 nucleotides: TGTGCCATCAGTGGGACTAGCGGTCAAGAGACCCAGTACTTC.

This clonotype was seen only a few times. V gene TRBV20-1 combines with J gene TRBJ2-5, with D perhaps assigned TRBD1 or TRBD2 (5 bases each). Per germline, CDR1 DFQATT and CDR2 SNEGSKA (reference sequence). This CDR3 region has 13 residues. DNA for the CDR3: TGCAGCACCTGGGACGAGAACTTCCAGACCCAGTACTTC. It specifies CSTWDENFQTQYF.

J is TRBJ2-3 and V is TRBV6-1; unclear D gene. Trimming removed 3 bases from V and 4 bases from J, with 14 bases in between. Germline loops: CDR1 MNHNS, CDR2 SASEGT. The CDR3 covers 15 residues. CDR3 sequence (DNA): TGTGCCAGCAGTGAGTACCCTCAATCATCAGATACGCAGTATTTT. Translated, it gives CASSEYPQSSDTQYF.

The chain combines TRBV6-1 with TRBJ2-4; 7 nucleotides line up with TRBD2. Germline trimming cut 6 bases from V and 7 bases from J; bases unmatched to any gene: 12. From germline, CDR1 is MNHNS and CDR2 SASEGT. The CDR3 is 15 residues long. CDR3 sequence reads: CASSHGYGGGNIQYF. CDR3 DNA sequence: TGTGCCAGCAGCCACGGGTACGGGGGAGGGAACATTCAGTACTTC.

Points on this clonotype: One junction end disagrees with the germline gene, perhaps due to a read error. This chain connects TRBV20-1 to TRBJ1-5; D uncertain. The CDR3 is made up of 17 amino acids. Germline CDR1 and CDR2: DFQATT and SNEGSKA (reference sequence). In nucleotides, the CDR3 is TGCTGTGCTAGTCCACCACGCAGAGGGAATAGCAATCAGCCCCAGCATTTT. It encodes CCASPPRRGNSNQPQHF.

This clonotype was counted only a few times. This rearrangement joins TRBV20-1 to TRBJ2-7; TRBD2 matches 7 bases. Germline V gene data show CDR1 as DFQATT and CDR2 as SNEGSKA (reference sequence). The CDR3 spans 14 residues. V lost 4 bases and J lost 3; bases outside the gene matches: 9. The CDR3 protein is CSAMRGSGNYEQYF. In nucleotides, the CDR3 is TGCAGTGCTATGCGAGGAAGCGGGAACTACGAGCAGTACTTC.

This clonotype was detected a few times. The chain employs TRBV24-1 and TRBJ2-3; 9 bases are a match to TRBD2. Trimming removed 5 bases from V and 2 bases from J; junction bases left unmatched: 4. The CDR3 contains 15 residues. CDR1 KGHDR and CDR2 SFDVKD come from the germline V gene. The CDR3 DNA is TGTGCCACCAGTGGGAGCGGGGGGAACACAGATACGCAGTATTTT. Amino acids: CATSGSGGNTDTQYF.

This clonotype was recorded a few times. This chain joins TRBV12-3 or TRBV12-4 and TRBJ2-4; D not resolved. The CDR3 loop spans 14 amino acids. The V and J ends lost 1 base and 2 bases respectively, with 6 bases between them. The CDR3 sequence: CASSLDGSKNIQYF. CDR3 nucleotide sequence: TGTGCCAGCAGTTTAGACGGGTCCAAAAACATTCAGTACTTC.

The gene calls are TRBV5-1 and TRBJ2-1; D is perhaps TRBD1 (5 bases). Germline assignment: CDR1 SGHRS and CDR2 YFSETQ. The CDR3 runs to 15 residues. The germline V and J ends were trimmed by 0 bases and 4 bases, with 11 bases remaining between them. CDR3 DNA sequence: TGCGCCAGCAGCTTGGCCATTAGACAGTACAATGAGCAGTTCTTC. Translation: CASSLAIRQYNEQFF.

V gene TRBV10-3 combines with J gene TRBJ2-1; TRBD2 matches 10 bases. The junction had 11 bases not matched to a gene; V was cut back by 10 bases and J by 5 bases. This CDR3 is built from 15 residues. Germline CDR1 is ENHRY and CDR2 is SYGVKD. The DNA of the CDR3 is TGTGCCAGTAGTCGGCTAGCGGGAGAAAACAATGAGCAGTTCTTC. Translated: CASSRLAGENNEQFF.

This clonotype appeared a few times. The chain links TRBV12-3 or TRBV12-4 to TRBJ2-1, with D possibly matching TRBD2 (5 bases). This CDR3 has 16 residues. The V end was cut by 4 bases, the J end by 4 bases, with 17 bases between. The CDR3, as DNA: TGTGCCAGCAGTTATCCTCTGGCGGGCTCATACAATGAGCAGTTCTTC. Its translation is CASSYPLAGSYNEQFF.

The chain joins TRBV5-1 to TRBJ2-5; tentatively, D is TRBD2 (6 bases). Germline V gene lookup returns CDR1 SGHRS and CDR2 YFSETQ. V was shortened by 0 bases and J by 3 bases, with 9 bases between the two germline ends. The CDR3 consists of 14 residues. The CDR3 spells CASSLDGGKETQYF. CDR3 DNA sequence: TGCGCCAGCAGCTTGGATGGGGGGAAAGAGACCCAGTACTTC.

This clonotype came up a few times. The CDR3 nucleotides are TGTGCCAGCAGCCCGGACCCGAGTGGCGAGCAGTACTTC. This gives the protein CASSPDPSGEQYF. This chain uses TRBV7-7 with TRBJ2-7; no firm D call. Trimming shortened V by 5 bases and J by 6 bases, and 14 bases separated the two germline ends. The length of the CDR3 is 13 residues. CDR1 and CDR2 (germline): SSHAT, FNYEAQ (reference sequence).

The J gene is TRBJ2-7, the V gene TRBV5-1; 8 bases agree with TRBD2. Germline CDR1 SGHRS, CDR2 YFSETQ. Losses at the gene ends were 4 bases for V and 7 bases for J; bases not matched to a gene: 10. This CDR3 has 14 residues. The chain's CDR3 is CASSATGGAREQYF. In DNA form, the CDR3 reads TGCGCCAGCAGCGCGACGGGGGGGGCGCGGGAGCAGTACTTC.

This CDR3 reads CASSLSRAQETQYF. In DNA, the CDR3 is TGTGCCAGCAGCTTGTCCAGGGCCCAAGAGACCCAGTACTTC. The rearrangement links TRBV7-2 to TRBJ2-5, with TRBD1 as a possible D gene (5 bases). The CDR3 is 14 amino acids. With 3 bases removed from V and 1 base from J, the gap between germline ends came to 9 bases. Germline CDR1 SGHTA, CDR2 FQGNSA.

This clonotype was counted between two and nine times. This chain joins TRBV10-1 and TRBJ2-7; D is ambiguous. The germline CDR1 and CDR2 sequences are WNHNN and SYGVQD (reference sequence). The CDR3 is 12 residues long. Trimming cost V 2 bases and J 2 bases, with 4 bases left between them. The CDR3 sequence: CASSEQTYEQYF. CDR3 in DNA: TGCGCCAGCAGTGAGCAGACCTACGAGCAGTACTTC.

This clonotype was recorded a few times. The gene calls are TRBV5-1 and TRBJ2-7, with 9 bases matching TRBD2. Germline assignment: CDR1 SGHRS and CDR2 YFSETQ. The CDR3 is 13 amino acids. Trimming cost V 4 bases and J 5 bases; bases outside gene matches: 4. CDR3 nucleotides: TGCGCCAGCAGCGTTAGCGGGAGAGACGAGCAGTACTTC. Protein product: CASSVSGRDEQYF.

This clonotype showed up just a few times. The V and J genes are TRBV10-3 and TRBJ1-1, with D unresolved. Germline V gene data show CDR1 as ENHRY and CDR2 as SYGVKD. V dropped 7 bases and J dropped 4 bases, with 10 bases sitting between them. The CDR3 consists of 12 residues. This chain's CDR3 is CAIIRQFTEAFF. The CDR3 nucleotides read TGTGCCATCATCAGGCAGTTCACTGAAGCTTTCTTT.

In its sample, this clonotype was seen a few times. This chain joins TRBV29-1 and TRBJ2-7; unclear D gene. Per germline, CDR1 SQVTM and CDR2 ANQGSEA. The ends were cut back, 7 bases at V and 7 bases at J, with 17 bases in the middle. This CDR3 region has 12 residues. The CDR3 region has the DNA TGCAGCGCCCCCCTAGGCACTCGGGAGCAGTACTTC. As protein: CSAPLGTREQYF.